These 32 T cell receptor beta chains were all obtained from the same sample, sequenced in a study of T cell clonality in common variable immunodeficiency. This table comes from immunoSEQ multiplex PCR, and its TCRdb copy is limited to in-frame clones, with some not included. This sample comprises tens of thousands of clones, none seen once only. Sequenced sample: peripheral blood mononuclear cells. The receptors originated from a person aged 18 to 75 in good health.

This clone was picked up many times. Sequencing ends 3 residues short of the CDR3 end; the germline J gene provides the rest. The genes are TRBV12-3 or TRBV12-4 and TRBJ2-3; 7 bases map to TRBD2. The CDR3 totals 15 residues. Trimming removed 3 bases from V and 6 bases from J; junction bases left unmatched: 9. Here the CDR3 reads CASSFRAGVVDTQYF. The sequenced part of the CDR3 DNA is TGTGCCAGCAGTTTTAGGGCGGGGGTAGTGGATACG.

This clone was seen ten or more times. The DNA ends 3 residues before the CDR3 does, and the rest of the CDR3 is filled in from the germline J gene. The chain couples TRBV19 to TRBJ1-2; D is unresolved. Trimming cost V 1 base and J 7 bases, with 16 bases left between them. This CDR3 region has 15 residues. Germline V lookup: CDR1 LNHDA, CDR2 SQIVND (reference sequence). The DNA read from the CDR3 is TGTGCCAGTAGTATAGGAGAGGACGGCGCGGGTGGC. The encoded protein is CASSIGEDGAGG. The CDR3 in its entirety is CASSIGEDGAGGYTF.

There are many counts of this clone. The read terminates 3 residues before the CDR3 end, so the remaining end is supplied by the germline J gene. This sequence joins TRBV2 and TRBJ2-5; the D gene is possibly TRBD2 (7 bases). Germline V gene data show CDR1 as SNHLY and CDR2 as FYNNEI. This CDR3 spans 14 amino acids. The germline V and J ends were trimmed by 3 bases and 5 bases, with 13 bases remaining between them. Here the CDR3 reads CASSDWGGTETQYF. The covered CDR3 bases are TGTGCCAGCAGTGATTGGGGGGGCACCGAGACC.

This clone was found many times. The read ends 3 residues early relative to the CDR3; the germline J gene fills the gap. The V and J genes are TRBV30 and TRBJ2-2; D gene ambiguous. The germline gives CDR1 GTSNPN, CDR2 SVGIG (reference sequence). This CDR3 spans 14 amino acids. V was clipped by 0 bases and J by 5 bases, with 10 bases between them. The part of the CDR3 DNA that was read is TGTGCCTGGAGTGTAACGCGGCGAACCGGGGAG. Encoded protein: CAWSVTRRTGE. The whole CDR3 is CAWSVTRRTGELFF.

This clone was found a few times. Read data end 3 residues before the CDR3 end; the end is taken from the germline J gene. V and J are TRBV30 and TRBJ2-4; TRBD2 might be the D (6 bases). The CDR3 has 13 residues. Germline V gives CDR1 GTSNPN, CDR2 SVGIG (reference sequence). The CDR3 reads CACLPGTGYGQYF. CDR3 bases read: TGTGCCTGTCTCCCCGGGACTGGTTATGGT.

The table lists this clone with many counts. The sequenced CDR3 bases are TGTGCCAGCTCACCACGTCAACTAGCGGACACTAGCTCCTACGAG. Its translation: CASSPRQLADTSSYE. The CDR3 reads in full as CASSPRQLADTSSYEQYF. The chain employs TRBV18 and TRBJ2-7, with 8 nucleotides matching TRBD2. The CDR3 end falls 3 residues outside the read, so it is completed with the germline J gene. This CDR3 is 18 amino acids long. Germline trimming cut 1 base from V and 0 bases from J; bases unmatched to any gene: 11. Germline lookup yields CDR1 KGHSH and CDR2 LQKENI.

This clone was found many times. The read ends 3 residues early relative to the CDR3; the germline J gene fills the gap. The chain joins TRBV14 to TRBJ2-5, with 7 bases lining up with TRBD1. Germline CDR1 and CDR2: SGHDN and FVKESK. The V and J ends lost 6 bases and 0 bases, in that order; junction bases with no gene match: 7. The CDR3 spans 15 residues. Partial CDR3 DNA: TGTGCCAGCAGTTACAGGGGATGGTACCAAGAGACC. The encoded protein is CASSYRGWYQET. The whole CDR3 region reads CASSYRGWYQETQYF.

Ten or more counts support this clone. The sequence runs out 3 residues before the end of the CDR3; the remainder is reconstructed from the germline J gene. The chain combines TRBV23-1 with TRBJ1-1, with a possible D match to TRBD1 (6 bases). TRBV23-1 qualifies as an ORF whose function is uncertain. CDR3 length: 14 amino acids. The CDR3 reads CASSQSLGAAQAFF. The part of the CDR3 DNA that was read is TGCGCCAGCAGTCAATCTTTGGGGGCGGCCCAA.

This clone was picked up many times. CDR3 amino acids: CSARIQAETQYF. The DNA read from the CDR3 is TGCAGTGCTAGAATACAGGCGGAGACC. The genes are TRBV20-1 and TRBJ2-5; the D gene is possibly TRBD1 (5 bases). The read is 3 residues too short to cover the CDR3 end, so that end is filled in from the germline J gene. The germline V and J ends were trimmed by 2 bases and 5 bases, with 9 bases remaining between them. The CDR3 has 12 residues. Per the germline V gene, CDR1 is DFQATT and CDR2 is SNEGSKA (reference sequence).

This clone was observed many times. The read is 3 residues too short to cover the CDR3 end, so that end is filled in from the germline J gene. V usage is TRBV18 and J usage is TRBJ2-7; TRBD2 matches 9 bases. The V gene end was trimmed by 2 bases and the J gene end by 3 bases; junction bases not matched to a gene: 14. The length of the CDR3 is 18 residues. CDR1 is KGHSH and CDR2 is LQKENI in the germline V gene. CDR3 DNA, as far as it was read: TGTGCCAGCTCACCAGGTGATAGCGGGAGTCGGGCCCTCTACGAG. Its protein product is CASSPGDSGSRALYE. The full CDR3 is CASSPGDSGSRALYEQYF.

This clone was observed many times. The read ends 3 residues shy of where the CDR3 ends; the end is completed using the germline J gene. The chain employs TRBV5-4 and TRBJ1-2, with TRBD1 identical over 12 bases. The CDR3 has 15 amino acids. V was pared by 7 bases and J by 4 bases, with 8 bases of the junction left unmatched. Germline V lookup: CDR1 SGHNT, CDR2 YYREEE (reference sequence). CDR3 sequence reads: CASGPGTGGGYGYTF. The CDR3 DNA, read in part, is TGTGCCAGCGGACCCGGGACAGGGGGCGGCTATGGC.

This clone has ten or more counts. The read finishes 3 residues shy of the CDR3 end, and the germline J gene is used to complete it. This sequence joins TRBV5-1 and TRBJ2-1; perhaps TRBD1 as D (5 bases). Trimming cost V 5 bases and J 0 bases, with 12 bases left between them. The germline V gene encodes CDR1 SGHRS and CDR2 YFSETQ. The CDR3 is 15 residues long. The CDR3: CASRPYRSSYNEQFF. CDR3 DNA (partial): TGCGCCAGCAGACCTTACAGGAGCTCCTACAATGAG. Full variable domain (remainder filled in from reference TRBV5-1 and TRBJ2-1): KAGVTQTPRYLIKTRGQQVTLSCSPISGHRSVSWYQQTPGQGLQFLFEYFSETQRNKGNFPGRFSGRQFSNSRSEMNVSTLELGDSALYLCASRPYRSSYNEQFFGPGTRLTVL.

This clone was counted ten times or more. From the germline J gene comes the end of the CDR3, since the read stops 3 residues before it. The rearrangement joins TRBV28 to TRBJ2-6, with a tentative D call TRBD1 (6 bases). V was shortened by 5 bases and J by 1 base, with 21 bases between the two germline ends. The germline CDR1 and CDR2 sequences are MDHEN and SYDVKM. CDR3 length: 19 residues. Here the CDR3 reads CASSPPGTSGPSGANVLTF. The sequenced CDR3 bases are TGTGCCAGCAGTCCCCCAGGGACATCAGGCCCTTCTGGGGCCAACGTC.

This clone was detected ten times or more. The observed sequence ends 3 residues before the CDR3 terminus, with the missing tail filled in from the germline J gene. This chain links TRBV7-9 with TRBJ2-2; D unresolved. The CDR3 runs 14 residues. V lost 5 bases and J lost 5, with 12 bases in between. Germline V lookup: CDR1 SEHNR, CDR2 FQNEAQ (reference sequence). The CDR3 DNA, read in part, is TGTGCCAGCAGCCGCCCCCGGGTGACCGGGGAG. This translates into CASSRPRVTGE. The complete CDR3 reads CASSRPRVTGELFF.

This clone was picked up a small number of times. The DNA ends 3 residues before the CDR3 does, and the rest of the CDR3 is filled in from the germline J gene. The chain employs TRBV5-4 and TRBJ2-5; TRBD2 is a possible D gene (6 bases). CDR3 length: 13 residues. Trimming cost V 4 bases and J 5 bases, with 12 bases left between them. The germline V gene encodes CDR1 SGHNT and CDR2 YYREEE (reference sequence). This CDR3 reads CASSAGSSETQYF. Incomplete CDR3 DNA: TGTGCCAGCAGCGCGGGGTCCTCCGAGACC. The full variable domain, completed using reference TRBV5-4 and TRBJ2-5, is ETGVTQSPTHLIKTRGQQVTLRCSSQSGHNTVSWYQQALGQGPQFIFQYYREEENGRGNFPPRFSGLQFPNYSSELNVNALELDDSALYLCASSAGSSETQYFGPGTRLLVL.

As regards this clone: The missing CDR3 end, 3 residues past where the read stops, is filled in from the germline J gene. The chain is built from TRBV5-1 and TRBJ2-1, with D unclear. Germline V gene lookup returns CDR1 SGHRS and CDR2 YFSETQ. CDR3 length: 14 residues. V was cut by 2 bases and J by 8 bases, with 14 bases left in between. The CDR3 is CASSFGGRGYEQFF. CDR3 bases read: TGCGCCAGCAGCTTCGGTGGCCGCGGCTATGAG.

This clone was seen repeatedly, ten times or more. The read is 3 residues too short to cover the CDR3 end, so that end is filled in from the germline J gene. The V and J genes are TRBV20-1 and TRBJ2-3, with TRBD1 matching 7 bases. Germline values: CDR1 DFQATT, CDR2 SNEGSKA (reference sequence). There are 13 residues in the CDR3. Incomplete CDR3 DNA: TGCAGCCTCCATCAGGGGGGCACAGATACG. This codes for CSLHQGGTDT. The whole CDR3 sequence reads CSLHQGGTDTQYF.

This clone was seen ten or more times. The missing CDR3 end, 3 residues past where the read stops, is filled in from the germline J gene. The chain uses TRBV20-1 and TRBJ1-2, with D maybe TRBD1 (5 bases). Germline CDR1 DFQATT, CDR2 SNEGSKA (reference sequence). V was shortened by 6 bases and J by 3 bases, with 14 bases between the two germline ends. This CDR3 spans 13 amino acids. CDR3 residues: CSAQDQGYYGYTF. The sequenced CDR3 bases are TGCAGTGCCCAAGACCAGGGTTACTATGGC.

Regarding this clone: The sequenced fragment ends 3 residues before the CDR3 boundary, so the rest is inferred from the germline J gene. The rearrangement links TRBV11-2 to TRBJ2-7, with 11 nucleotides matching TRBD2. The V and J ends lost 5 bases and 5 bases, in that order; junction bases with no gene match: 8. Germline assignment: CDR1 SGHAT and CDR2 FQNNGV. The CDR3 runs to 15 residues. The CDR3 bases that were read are TGTGCCAGCAGCCCTATAGCGGGAGGGCCCCACGAG. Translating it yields CASSPIAGGPHE. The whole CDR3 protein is CASSPIAGGPHEQYF.

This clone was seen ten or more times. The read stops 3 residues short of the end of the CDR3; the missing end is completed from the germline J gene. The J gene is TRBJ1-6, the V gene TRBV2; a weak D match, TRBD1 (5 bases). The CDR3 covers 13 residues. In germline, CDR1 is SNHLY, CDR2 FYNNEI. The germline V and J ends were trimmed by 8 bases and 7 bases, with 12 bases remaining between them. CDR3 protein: CASQGFQNSPLHF. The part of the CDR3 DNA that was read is TGTGCCAGCCAGGGTTTTCAGAATTCACCC. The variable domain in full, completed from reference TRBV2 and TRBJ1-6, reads EPEVTQTPSHQVTQMGQEVILRCVPISNHLYFYWYRQILGQKVEFLVSFYNNEISEKSEIFDDQFSVERPDGSNFTLKIRSTKLEDSAMYFCASQGFQNSPLHFGNGTRLTVT.

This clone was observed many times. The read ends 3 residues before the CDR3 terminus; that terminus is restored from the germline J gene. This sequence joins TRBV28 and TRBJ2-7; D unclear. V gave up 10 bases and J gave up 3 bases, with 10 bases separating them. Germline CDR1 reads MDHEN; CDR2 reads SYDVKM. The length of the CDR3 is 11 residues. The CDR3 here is CATRLDYEQYF. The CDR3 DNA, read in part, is TGTGCCACTAGACTGGACTACGAG.

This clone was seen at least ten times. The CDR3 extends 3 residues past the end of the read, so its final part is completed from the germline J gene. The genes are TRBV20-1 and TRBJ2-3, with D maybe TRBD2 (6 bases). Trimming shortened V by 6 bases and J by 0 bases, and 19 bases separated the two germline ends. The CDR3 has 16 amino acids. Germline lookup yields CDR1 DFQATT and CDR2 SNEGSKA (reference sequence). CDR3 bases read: TGCAGTGCCGCGGGGCAAGGGGTAATGAGCACAGATACG. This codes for CSAAGQGVMSTDT. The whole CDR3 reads CSAAGQGVMSTDTQYF.

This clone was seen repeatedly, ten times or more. The sequenced CDR3 bases are TGCAGTGCTAGGTCGCGAGATACG. This codes for CSARSRDT. The whole CDR3 region reads CSARSRDTQYF. The V and J genes are TRBV20-1 and TRBJ2-3; D is undetermined. The read terminates 3 residues before the CDR3 end, so the remaining end is supplied by the germline J gene. Germline assignment: CDR1 DFQATT and CDR2 SNEGSKA (reference sequence). This CDR3 comprises 11 residues. The V and J ends lost 3 bases and 5 bases respectively, with 6 bases between them.

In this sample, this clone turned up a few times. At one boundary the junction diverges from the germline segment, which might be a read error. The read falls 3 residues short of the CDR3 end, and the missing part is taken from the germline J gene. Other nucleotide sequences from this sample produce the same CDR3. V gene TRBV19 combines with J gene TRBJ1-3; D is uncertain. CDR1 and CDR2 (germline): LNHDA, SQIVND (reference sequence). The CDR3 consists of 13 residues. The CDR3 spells CASRAAAGNTIYF. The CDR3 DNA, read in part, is TGTGCCAGTAGAGCGGCCGCTGGAAACACA.

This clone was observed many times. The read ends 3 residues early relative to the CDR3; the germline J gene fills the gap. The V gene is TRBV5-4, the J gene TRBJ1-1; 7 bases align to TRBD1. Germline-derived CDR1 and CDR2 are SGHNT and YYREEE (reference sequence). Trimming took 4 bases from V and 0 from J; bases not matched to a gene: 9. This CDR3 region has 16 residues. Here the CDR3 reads CASSGGQNRLNTEAFF. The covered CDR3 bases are TGTGCCAGCAGCGGGGGACAGAACCGCTTGAACACTGAA.

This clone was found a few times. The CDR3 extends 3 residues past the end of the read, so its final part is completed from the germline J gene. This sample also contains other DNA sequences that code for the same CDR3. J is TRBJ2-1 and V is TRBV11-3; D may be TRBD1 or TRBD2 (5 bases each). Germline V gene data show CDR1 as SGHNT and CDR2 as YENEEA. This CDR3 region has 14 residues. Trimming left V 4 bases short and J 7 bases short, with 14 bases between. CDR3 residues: CASSSRSEGNEQFF. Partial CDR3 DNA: TGTGCCAGCAGCTCCAGATCCGAGGGGAATGAG.

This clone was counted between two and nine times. The covered CDR3 bases are TGTGCCAGCAACATAAGGGCGAGCCAGCCG. Its translation is CASNIRASQP. The entire CDR3 protein reads CASNIRASQPQYF. This chain connects TRBV2 to TRBJ2-3, with unresolved D. The read ends 3 residues shy of where the CDR3 ends; the end is completed using the germline J gene. The CDR3 has 13 amino acids. CDR1 SNHLY and CDR2 FYNNEI come from the germline V gene.

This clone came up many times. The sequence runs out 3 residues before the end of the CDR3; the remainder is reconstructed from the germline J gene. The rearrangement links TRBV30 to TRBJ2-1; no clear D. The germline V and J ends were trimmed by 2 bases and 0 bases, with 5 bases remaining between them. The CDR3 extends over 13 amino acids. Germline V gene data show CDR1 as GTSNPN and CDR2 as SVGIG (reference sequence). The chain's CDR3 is CAWSPSSYNEQFF. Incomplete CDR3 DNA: TGTGCCTGGAGTCCTAGCTCCTACAATGAG.

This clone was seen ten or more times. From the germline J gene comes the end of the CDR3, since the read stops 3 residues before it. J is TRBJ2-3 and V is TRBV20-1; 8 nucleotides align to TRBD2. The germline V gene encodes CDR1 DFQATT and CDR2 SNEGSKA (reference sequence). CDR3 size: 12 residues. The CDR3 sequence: CSARTSFETQYF. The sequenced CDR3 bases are TGCAGTGCAAGGACTAGCTTCGAGACG.

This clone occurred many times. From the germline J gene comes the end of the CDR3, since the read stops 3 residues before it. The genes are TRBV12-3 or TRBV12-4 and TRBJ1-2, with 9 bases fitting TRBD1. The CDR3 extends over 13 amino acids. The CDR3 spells CASSLLTGGRYTF. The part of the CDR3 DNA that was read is TGTGCCAGCAGTTTACTGACAGGGGGTCGC.

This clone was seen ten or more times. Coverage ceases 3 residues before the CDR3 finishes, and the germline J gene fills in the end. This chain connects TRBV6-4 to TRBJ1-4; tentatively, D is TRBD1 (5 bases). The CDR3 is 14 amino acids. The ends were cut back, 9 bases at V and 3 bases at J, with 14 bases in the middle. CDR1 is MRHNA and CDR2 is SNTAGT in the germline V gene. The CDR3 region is CARGVGGSNEKLFF. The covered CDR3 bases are TGTGCCAGGGGGGTGGGGGGATCTAATGAAAAA.

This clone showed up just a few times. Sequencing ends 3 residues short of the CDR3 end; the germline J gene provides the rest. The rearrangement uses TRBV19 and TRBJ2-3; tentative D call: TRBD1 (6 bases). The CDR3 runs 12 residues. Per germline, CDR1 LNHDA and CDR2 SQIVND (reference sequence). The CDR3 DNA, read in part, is TGTGCCAGTAGTATCAGGGGAGAGACG. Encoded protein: CASSIRGET. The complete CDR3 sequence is CASSIRGETQYF.